The 17 T cell receptor beta chains below were found in one sample sequenced in a study of cytomegalovirus exposure and HLA in healthy donors. 13 Jbeta primers and 60 Vbeta primers were used for the PCR. This table comes from immunoSEQ multiplex PCR, and its TCRdb copy is limited to in-frame clones, with some not included. Of 120,000 to 150,000 clones in the sample, approximately 80% were seen once. The sequenced material came from PBMCs. The receptors come from a woman aged 40 to 50 in good health and CMV-seropositive.

This clone was seen a handful of times. The rearrangement uses TRBV7-2 and TRBJ2-1, with 9 bases lining up with TRBD2. With 2 bases clipped from V and 5 bases from J, the junction kept 4 bases outside the gene matches. CDR3 size: 15 residues. Germline CDR1 is SGHTA and CDR2 is FQGNSA. The CDR3 nucleotides are TGTGCCAGCAGCTTACTTAGCGGGAGTAACAATGAGCAGTTCTTC. Translation: CASSLLSGSNNEQFF.

This rearrangement joins TRBV4-1 to TRBJ2-7, with no clear D. The CDR3 has 16 residues. V was clipped by 2 bases and J by 4 bases, with 18 bases between them. Germline lookup yields CDR1 MGHRA and CDR2 YSYEKL. CDR3 DNA sequence: TGCGCCAGCAGCCAAAATATGGCCAGAGGTGGATACGAGCAGTACTTC. Its translation: CASSQNMARGGYEQYF.

The gene calls are TRBV6-1 and TRBJ1-4; D perhaps matches TRBD1 (5 bases). The germline V gene has CDR1 MNHNS and CDR2 SASEGT. The germline V and J ends were trimmed by 8 bases and 2 bases, with 12 bases remaining between them. The CDR3 has 14 residues. The CDR3 reads CASAGWITNEKLFF. The CDR3 region has the DNA TGTGCCAGCGCAGGGTGGATCACTAATGAAAAACTGTTTTTT.

The V and J genes are TRBV11-2 and TRBJ2-1; no clear D gene. The CDR3 has 14 residues. The germline V gene has CDR1 SGHAT and CDR2 FQNNGV. V was pared by 5 bases and J by 5 bases, with 13 bases between. The CDR3 nucleotides are TGTGCCAGCAGCCCGCGAAATAAAAACAATGAGCAGTTCTTC. Translated, it gives CASSPRNKNNEQFF.

This chain uses TRBV11-2 with TRBJ2-7; TRBD2 matches 10 bases. Per germline, CDR1 SGHAT and CDR2 FQNNGV. Trimming removed 5 bases from V and 1 base from J; junction bases left unmatched: 8. The CDR3 is 16 residues long. In nucleotides, the CDR3 is TGTGCCAGCAGCCCTCTAGTTAGCGGGAGGTCCTACGAGCAGTACTTC. Translated: CASSPLVSGRSYEQYF.

A few counts support this clone. The chain has TRBV9 and TRBJ2-5; maybe TRBD2 (6 bases). In germline, CDR1 is SGDLS, CDR2 YYNGEE. The CDR3 covers 17 residues. Trimming shortened V by 2 bases and J by 5 bases, and 22 bases separated the two germline ends. CDR3 sequence reads: CASSVPMGEEGGETQYF. CDR3 coding DNA: TGTGCCAGCAGCGTCCCGATGGGGGAGGAGGGCGGGGAGACCCAGTACTTC.

The chain recombines TRBV30 with TRBJ2-2; 7 nucleotides align to TRBD2. J lost 5 bases, V lost 4 bases, and 10 bases had no gene match. The CDR3 length is 15 residues. The germline CDR1 and CDR2 sequences are GTSNPN and SVGIG (reference sequence). The CDR3 coding sequence is TGTGCCTGGACGGCGGGAGAAAAGATGACCGGGGAGCTGTTTTTT. This codes for CAWTAGEKMTGELFF.

CDR3 nucleotide sequence: TGTGCCAGCGCTAGCTTACTAGCGGGAGGGCGGTATGAGCAGTTCTTC. It codes for CASASLLAGGRYEQFF. This chain connects TRBV19 to TRBJ2-1; 13 nucleotides align to TRBD2. The germline gives CDR1 LNHDA, CDR2 SQIVND (reference sequence). With 9 bases clipped from V and 8 bases from J, the junction kept 13 bases outside the gene matches. The CDR3 has 16 residues.

The V call is TRBV4-1, the J call TRBJ1-1, with 12 bases that match TRBD1. The germline CDR1 and CDR2 sequences are MGHRA and YSYEKL. V lost 2 bases to trimming and J lost 8 bases; unmatched junction nucleotides: 6. The CDR3 runs 15 residues. CDR3 nucleotides: TGCGCCAGCAGCCAAAAGGGGACAGGGGGCTGGGAAGCTTTCTTT. This sequence encodes CASSQKGTGGWEAFF.

As to this clone: An end of the junction differs from the germline gene, which may be a read error. The chain joins TRBV12-5 to TRBJ2-1, with D perhaps matching TRBD1 (5 bases). The germline V gene encodes CDR1 LGHNT and CDR2 FRNRAP. The CDR3 is 12 residues long. The CDR3 protein is CASGLVQAERFF. In DNA, the CDR3 is TGTGCTAGTGGTTTGGTACAGGCTGAGCGGTTCTTC.

V and J are TRBV11-2 and TRBJ2-1, with 11 bases fitting TRBD2. The germline V gene has CDR1 SGHAT and CDR2 FQNNGV. The ends lost 1 base at V and 9 bases at J; junction bases unmatched: 5. The CDR3 sequence is 15 residues long. CDR3 amino acids: CASSLGSGRAGEQFF. The DNA of the CDR3 is TGTGCCAGCAGCTTAGGTAGCGGGAGGGCCGGTGAGCAGTTCTTC.

This chain connects TRBV7-2 to TRBJ2-7; 8 positions agree with TRBD2. Trimming at V came to 5 bases and at J to 5 bases, leaving 5 bases not matched to a gene. This CDR3 region has 13 residues. Germline V lookup: CDR1 SGHTA, CDR2 FQGNSA. This CDR3 reads CASSPRREDEQYF. CDR3 nucleotide sequence: TGTGCCAGCAGCCCCCGGCGGGAGGACGAGCAGTACTTC.

V and J are TRBV28 and TRBJ2-2; possible D gene TRBD2, 5 bases. V shed 2 bases and J shed 1 base, with 8 bases lying between them. The CDR3 sequence is 15 residues long. Germline-derived CDR1 and CDR2 are MDHEN and SYDVKM. CDR3 sequence (DNA): TGTGCCAGCAGTTTAAGGAGGAAGAACACCGGGGAGCTGTTTTTT. This gives the protein CASSLRRKNTGELFF. The full variable domain, with the rest looked up from reference TRBV28 and TRBJ2-2, is DVKVTQSSRYLVKRTGEKVFLECVQDMDHENMFWYRQDPGLGLRLIYFSYDVKMKEKGDIPEGYSVSREKKERFSLILESASTNQTSMYLCASSLRRKNTGELFFGEGSRLTVL.

The V and J genes are TRBV19 and TRBJ2-7, with D possibly matching TRBD1 (6 bases). The CDR3 covers 14 residues. Trimming stripped 5 bases from V and 4 bases from J, with 15 bases between. CDR1 LNHDA and CDR2 SQIVND come from the germline V gene (reference sequence). The CDR3 coding sequence is TGTGCCAGTAGTGCTCCGGGACAACCATACGAGCAGTACTTC. It codes for CASSAPGQPYEQYF. The whole variable domain, remainder taken from reference TRBV19 and TRBJ2-7, is DGGITQSPKYLFRKEGQNVTLSCEQNLNHDAMYWYRQDPGQGLRLIYYSQIVNDFQKGDIAEGYSVSREKKESFPLTVTSAQKNPTAFYLCASSAPGQPYEQYFGPGTRLTVT.

The V call is TRBV5-1, the J call TRBJ1-1; 8 nucleotides match TRBD1. Germline CDR1 SGHRS, CDR2 YFSETQ. V lost 4 bases, J lost 2 bases, and 10 bases stayed unmatched. This CDR3 spans 16 amino acids. In nucleotides, the CDR3 is TGCGCCAGCAGCCCCATTCCAGGGGGCGTTAACACTGAAGCTTTCTTT. This translates into CASSPIPGGVNTEAFF.

V gene TRBV18 combines with J gene TRBJ2-2; D gene ambiguous. The V end lost 2 bases, the J end lost 2 bases, and 12 bases lay between the germline ends. This CDR3 has 16 residues. The germline gives CDR1 KGHSH, CDR2 LQKENI. CDR3 residues: CASSPIVAENTGELFF. In nucleotides, the CDR3 is TGTGCCAGCTCACCAATAGTTGCCGAAAACACCGGGGAGCTGTTTTTT.

The CDR3 bases are TGTGCCACCAGAGCCCGGAGTAGCTCCTACGAGCAGTACTTC. This sequence encodes CATRARSSSYEQYF. The V gene is TRBV27, the J gene TRBJ2-7; D is unclear. V gave up 10 bases and J gave up 0 bases, with 16 bases separating them. This CDR3 has 14 amino acids. Per germline, CDR1 MNHEY and CDR2 SMNVEV (reference sequence).